This T cell receptor (beta chain) stems from a study of T cell changes during pregnancy in multiple sclerosis. Germline V gene data show CDR1 as LNHDA and CDR2 as SQIVND (reference sequence). The CDR3 extends over 14 amino acids. J was trimmed by 4 bases and V by 10 bases; bases with no gene match: 12. Assay used: immunoSEQ multiplex PCR; TCRdb lists only in-frame clones, some missing. The table lists approximately 100,000 clones, about 90% of them singletons, with around 3% in the top ten. The input for sequencing was peripheral blood, taken in the second trimester of pregnancy. The source is a female donor with multiple sclerosis, enrolled in a pregnancy study. This sequence joins TRBV19 and TRBJ1-1; 7 positions match TRBD1. This CDR3 reads CATTRQGPGTEAFF. CDR3 DNA sequence: TGTGCCACCACGCGACAGGGCCCGGGCACTGAAGCTTTCTTT.